This T cell receptor (beta chain) was sequenced in a study of PD-1 blockade in classical Hodgkin lymphoma. General study findings and limits: Only CD4+ TCR diversity, not CD8+, had risen significantly by C4D1. Any patient who commenced nivolumab under 1 year after ASCT was excluded.

Assay: immunoSEQ multiplex PCR; the TCRdb copy retains only in-frame clones and omits some. The table shows roughly 60,000 clones, with about 89% occurring only once. Germline V CDR1 and CDR2: SGHAT, FQNNGV. This CDR3 comprises 18 residues. V was trimmed by 5 bases and J by 2 bases, leaving 25 bases between them. The time point here: cycle 4 day 1 (C4D1), after five to seven weeks of nivolumab. Brentuximab vedotin exposure varied among the patients, all of whom had relapsed after autologous stem cell transplantation. In this sample, this clone turned up a few times. The antigen remains unidentified. The J gene is TRBJ2-7, the V gene TRBV11-2; D may be TRBD1 (6 bases). Here the sequenced sample was peripheral blood mononuclear cells (PBMCs), taken before the fourth cycle of nivolumab. The receptor's source is a human donor with classical Hodgkin lymphoma. The chain's CDR3 is CASSLAPSLGGTTYEQYF. The DNA of the CDR3 is TGTGCCAGCAGCCTCGCCCCCTCCCTTGGGGGCACTACCTACGAGCAGTACTTC.